The sequence of this T cell receptor beta chain was determined in a study of T cells in Graves' hyperthyroidism and ophthalmopathy. The hyperthyroidism was newly diagnosed and had lasted under 2 months; the patients were aged 18 to 65. TCR beta CDR3 regions were amplified from RNA transcripts. RT-PCR in the first round (using the HTBI primer set) targeted the TCR CDR3. TCRdb recomputed calls from the multiplex PCR reads with MiXCR, one row per CDR3 protein. The sample includes 600,000 or so distinct CDR3 sequences, more than 45% of them seen just once. V dropped 2 bases and J dropped 6 bases, with 7 bases sitting between them. The CDR3 consists of 13 residues. Germline V lookup: CDR1 MGHDK, CDR2 SYGVNS. A note on this clonotype: Its specificity is unknown.

Findings of the study overall: A 13 V-J model separated ophthalmopathy from stable hyperthyroidism.

The chain links TRBV25-1 to TRBJ1-4; D unresolved. Source material: peripheral blood or thyroid tissue (not recorded which). This clonotype was sampled from a woman under 30 with Graves' hyperthyroidism. The CDR3 DNA follows: TGTGCCAGCAGTGAAAGCGGGGATGAAAAACTGTTTTTT. Translated, it gives CASSESGDEKLFF. The full variable domain, its missing parts supplied by reference TRBV25-1 and TRBJ1-4, is EADIYQTPRYLVIGTGKKITLECSQTMGHDKMYWYQQDPGMELHLIHYSYGVNSTEKGDLSSESTVSRIRTEHFPLTLESARPSHTSQYLCASSESGDEKLFFGSGTQLSVL.